This TCR beta chain was documented in a study of PD-L1 blockade in urothelial cancer. Study findings and constraints: The study found that durable-benefit patients expanded tumor-associated blood clones more at 3 weeks.

The germline gives CDR1 SGHRS, CDR2 YFSETQ. There are 14 residues in the CDR3. V shed 1 base and J shed 5 bases, with 12 bases lying between them. Assay used: immunoSEQ multiplex PCR; TCRdb lists only in-frame clones, some missing. The data show 32,000 or so clones, about 87% seen once. The time point denotes: pretreatment peripheral blood. About this clone itself: Its antigen remains unknown.

The chain links TRBV5-1 to TRBJ2-5; D perhaps matches TRBD2 (5 bases). The sample was PBMCs, taken around atezolizumab (anti-PD-L1) treatment. The receptor's source is a man in his 60s with urothelial cancer. DNA of the CDR3: TGCGCCAGCAGCTTGACAGCGGCCGAGGAGACCCAGTACTTC. As protein: CASSLTAAEETQYF. The whole variable domain, remainder taken from reference TRBV5-1 and TRBJ2-5, is KAGVTQTPRYLIKTRGQQVTLSCSPISGHRSVSWYQQTPGQGLQFLFEYFSETQRNKGNFPGRFSGRQFSNSRSEMNVSTLELGDSALYLCASSLTAAEETQYFGPGTRLLVL.